This T cell receptor (beta chain) originates from a study of beta chain features in type 1 diabetes. At the level of the study: Sorted cells, about 98,000,000 in number, were examined across all samples.

About this clone itself: The sample contains more than one DNA sequence encoding this CDR3.

V lost 3 bases and J lost 3, with 8 bases in between. Per the germline V gene, CDR1 is MNHEY and CDR2 is SVGAGI. There are 13 residues in the CDR3. Investigators reverse transcribed all isolated RNA, so they sequenced expressed TCRB transcripts. The table came from immunoSEQ multiplex PCR; TCRdb's copy has only in-frame clones and leaves some out. In the table there are around 290,000 clones, roughly 8% of which are singletons. Via the markers CD45RO/CCR7/CD25/CD127/CD95/CD27, stem cell-like memory, regulatory, central memory and naive CD4+ cells were sorted. Source material: central memory CD4+ T cells from blood. This chain connects TRBV6-5 to TRBJ1-1; D gene uncertain. This receptor was taken from a woman aged 18-30 years in good health. For the CDR3, the DNA is TGTGCCAGCAGTTATGTCAGAGACACTGAAGCTTTCTTT. Amino acids: CASSYVRDTEAFF.